This T cell receptor beta chain was identified in a study of T cells in localized non-small cell lung cancer. Study conclusions and caveats: Greater T cell density in blood accompanied longer overall survival. Uninvolved adjacent lung showed the highest T cell clonality, exceeding tumor. Out of the top 100 tumor clones, a median around 50 were seen in adjacent lung.

Assay: immunoSEQ multiplex PCR; the TCRdb copy retains only in-frame clones and omits some. In the table there are tens of thousands of clones, 87% of which are singletons. CDR1 is SGHDN and CDR2 is FVKESK in the germline V gene. The CDR3 is made up of 14 amino acids. Trimming pared 1 base from V and 2 bases from J, leaving 8 bases between. About this clone: The target antigen is unknown.

The V and J genes are TRBV14 and TRBJ1-2; D uncertain. The TCR sequence derives from a woman aged 35 to 70 with stage I lung adenocarcinoma. The material sequenced was peripheral blood, taken before any cancer treatment. The CDR3 here is CASSQGALNYGYTF. CDR3 nucleotide sequence: TGTGCCAGCAGCCAAGGGGCTCTAAACTATGGCTACACCTTC.